Reported below is one TCR beta chain. Its specificity is unknown. V gave up 0 bases and J gave up 2 bases, with 13 bases separating them. The CDR3 is 16 residues long. From germline, CDR1 is SGDLS and CDR2 YYNGEE. The data were taken from a study of shared clonotypes between healthy human individuals. Study results and limitations: The represented genetic and exposure-history diversity was limited by the small number of donors.

Deep was the level at which the assay was run. Each unsorted PBMC replicate got 300 ng genomic DNA, tens of thousands of genomes. The team ran DNA from unsorted PBMCs on ten immunoSEQ deep assay plates for sequencing. Produced via immunoSEQ multiplex PCR; TCRdb's table is partial and in-frame only. The table has about 450,000 clones, roughly three quarters seen once. The source of this sequence is a woman aged 40 to 55 in good health. Some clones in this sample may be carry-over from other donors' samples. The chain is built from TRBV9 and TRBJ2-3; D remains unclear. Sequences were obtained from PBMCs. CDR3 residues: CASSVATLGSTDTQYF. DNA for the CDR3: TGTGCCAGCAGCGTAGCTACTCTAGGGTCCACAGATACGCAGTATTTT.